This is a list of T cell receptor beta chains from one sample in a study of control samples from healthy donors and cancer patients. Assay used: immunoSEQ multiplex PCR; TCRdb lists only in-frame clones, some missing. The profile shows approximately 90,000 clones, approximately 90% of them singletons. Sequences were obtained from blood. Source of these receptors: a woman between 70 and 85 years old in good health. Each CDR3 is given with its conserved first and last residue. D genes are given only for firm matches. The size of a clone is reported for some rows only, either as once, few or many, or as a class for expanded clones.

d_gene	j_gene	abundance	v_gene	CDR3aa	CDR3nt
.	TRBJ1-2	.	TRBV5-1	CASRSPGLDYGYTF	TGCGCCAGCAGGTCCCCGGGTCTTGACTATGGCTACACCTTC
TRBD1	TRBJ2-1	.	TRBV3-1/TRBV3-2	CASSFTGGPYNEQFF	TGTGCCAGCAGTTTCACAGGGGGACCCTACAATGAGCAGTTCTTC
TRBD2	TRBJ2-2	.	TRBV19	CASSPERGYTGELFF	TGTGCCAGTAGCCCAGAGCGGGGGTACACCGGGGAGCTGTTTTTT
.	TRBJ2-3	.	TRBV28	CASSPYTGVTDTQYF	TGTGCCAGCAGTCCATACACGGGGGTCACAGATACGCAGTATTTT
.	TRBJ1-5	.	TRBV27	CASSLSSRSNQPQHF	TGTGCCAGCAGTTTATCGAGTCGTAGCAATCAGCCCCAGCATTTT
TRBD1	TRBJ2-7	few	TRBV4-1	CASSQDGQGGEQYF	TGCGCCAGCAGCCAAGATGGACAGGGTGGCGAGCAGTACTTC
TRBD1	TRBJ1-1	.	TRBV7-2	CASSFRGQSTEAFF	TGTGCCAGCAGCTTCAGGGGGCAATCGACTGAAGCTTTCTTT
.	TRBJ2-5	many	TRBV2	CASSGGGLGTEETQYF	TGTGCCAGCAGTGGGGGAGGTTTAGGAACGGAAGAGACCCAGTACTTC
TRBD1	TRBJ2-7	.	TRBV14	CASSEGAREHEQYF	TGTGCCAGCAGCGAGGGGGCAAGGGAACACGAGCAGTACTTC
TRBD1	TRBJ2-1	.	TRBV5-1	CASSEGQGEGEQFF	TGCGCCAGCAGCGAGGGACAGGGTGAGGGTGAGCAGTTCTTC
.	TRBJ1-1	.	TRBV28	CASRLQGSPGAFF	TGTGCCAGCAGGTTACAGGGTTCGCCGGGGGCTTTCTTT
.	TRBJ1-1	.	TRBV9	CASSPRGTFEAFF	TGTGCCAGCAGCCCGAGAGGGACGTTCGAAGCTTTCTTT
.	TRBJ2-1	few	TRBV3-1/TRBV3-2	CASSQAAPGPGRYEQFF	TGTGCCAGCAGCCAAGCCGCACCGGGACCTGGTAGATATGAGCAGTTCTTC
.	TRBJ1-2	.	TRBV6-1	CASSEYGLDKKGGYTF	TGTGCCAGCAGTGAATATGGGCTCGACAAGAAGGGTGGCTACACCTTC
TRBD1	TRBJ1-4	.	TRBV6-2/TRBV6-3	CASSHATGVQDEKLFF	TGTGCCAGCAGTCACGCCACAGGGGTCCAGGATGAAAAACTGTTTTTT
.	TRBJ1-2	.	TRBV6-2/TRBV6-3	CASSTTRVSYTF	TGTGCCAGCAGTACAACGAGGGTTAGCTACACCTTC
TRBD1	TRBJ1-6	.	TRBV18	CASSSTGVGSPLHF	TGTGCCAGCTCAAGCACAGGGGTCGGCTCACCCCTCCACTTT
.	TRBJ1-1	.	TRBV18	CASSPSQSEAFF	TGTGCCAGCTCACCTAGTCAATCTGAAGCTTTCTTT
.	TRBJ1-2	few	TRBV12-3/TRBV12-4	CASRQDSYGYTF	TGTGCCAGCAGGCAGGACAGCTATGGCTACACCTTC
TRBD2	TRBJ2-1	.	TRBV6-5	CASSYSGVAGVYEQFF	TGTGCCAGCAGTTACTCAGGGGTAGCGGGAGTCTATGAGCAGTTCTTC
TRBD1	TRBJ1-2	.	TRBV6-1	CASSDPVWDRGYGYTF	TGTGCCAGCAGTGATCCGGTATGGGACAGGGGATATGGCTACACCTTC
TRBD1	TRBJ1-6	.	TRBV19	CASSTGQLNSPLHF	TGTGCCAGTAGTACGGGACAGCTAAATTCACCCCTCCACTTT
.	TRBJ2-3	.	TRBV6-6	CASSPAEDTQYF	TGTGCCAGCAGCCCAGCCGAGGATACGCAGTATTTT
.	TRBJ1-4	.	TRBV25-1	CASESLATNEKLFF	TGTGCCAGCGAATCTCTCGCAACTAATGAAAAACTGTTTTTT
.	TRBJ2-1	.	TRBV7-9	CASSRGNNEQFF	TGTGCCAGCAGCCGGGGGAACAATGAGCAGTTCTTC
TRBD2	TRBJ2-1	.	TRBV14	CASSWIGTSGRNEQFF	TGTGCCAGCAGCTGGATCGGGACTAGCGGGAGAAACGAGCAGTTCTTC
.	TRBJ2-3	.	TRBV7-9	CASSLAASDTQYF	TGTGCCAGCAGCTTGGCAGCCTCAGATACGCAGTATTTT
.	TRBJ1-3	.	TRBV2	CASSESRSGNTIYF	TGTGCCAGCAGTGAATCCCGATCCGGAAACACCATATATTTT
.	TRBJ1-3	many	TRBV10-3	CAISEASSGNTIYF	TGTGCCATCAGTGAGGCCAGCTCTGGAAACACCATATATTTT
.	TRBJ1-5	.	TRBV27	CASSPGRAGYQPQHF	TGTGCCAGCAGCCCTGGACGGGCGGGTTATCAGCCCCAGCATTTT
.	TRBJ1-5	.	TRBV18	CASSPMLGDGNQPQHF	TGTGCCAGCTCACCGATGCTGGGGGATGGCAATCAGCCCCAGCATTTT
TRBD2	TRBJ2-1	once	TRBV5-4	CASSFGTSDYNEQFF	TGTGCCAGCAGCTTCGGGACTAGCGACTACAATGAGCAGTTCTTC
.	TRBJ1-4	.	TRBV4-1	CASSPSGATNEKLFF	TGCGCCAGCAGCCCCTCAGGGGCAACTAATGAAAAACTGTTTTTT
TRBD2	TRBJ2-1	.	TRBV5-8	CASSPWTSGGARNEQFF	TGTGCCAGCAGCCCCTGGACTAGCGGGGGGGCGAGGAATGAGCAGTTCTTC
TRBD1	TRBJ2-7	.	TRBV7-9	CASSAGQGAEGEQYF	TGTGCCAGCAGCGCGGGACAGGGGGCGGAAGGCGAGCAGTACTTC
.	TRBJ1-5	.	TRBV2	CASRGGDSNQPQHF	TGTGCCAGCAGAGGGGGAGATAGCAATCAGCCCCAGCATTTT
TRBD1	TRBJ2-7	.	TRBV15	CATSRAGLRQGFSYEQYF	TGTGCCACCAGCAGAGCCGGTCTTAGACAGGGGTTCTCCTACGAGCAGTACTTC
.	TRBJ2-6	.	TRBV30	CAWSSRATGANVLTF	TGTGCCTGGAGTAGCAGGGCCACTGGGGCCAACGTCCTGACTTTC
TRBD1	TRBJ1-1	.	TRBV12-3/TRBV12-4	CATWTGGSFGFF	TGTGCCACCTGGACAGGGGGCTCCTTCGGCTTCTTT
TRBD2	TRBJ2-7	.	TRBV7-2	CASSRTSGSKEQYF	TGTGCCAGCAGCCGGACTAGCGGGAGTAAAGAGCAGTACTTC
.	TRBJ2-5	.	TRBV25-1	CASSGTPGVETQYF	TGTGCCAGCAGTGGGACTCCAGGGGTGGAGACCCAGTACTTC
.	TRBJ1-2	.	TRBV29-1	CSVEKSGSGYGGYTF	TGCAGCGTTGAAAAAAGTGGGTCGGGGTATGGTGGCTACACCTTC
.	TRBJ1-6	.	TRBV7-2	CASSLSAYNSPLHF	TGTGCCAGCAGCTTAAGTGCCTATAATTCACCCCTCCACTTT
.	TRBJ1-2	.	TRBV6-1	CASSDWGGSSSDGYTF	TGTGCCAGCAGTGACTGGGGGGGATCCAGTTCAGATGGCTACACCTTC
.	TRBJ1-3	.	TRBV4-2	CASSPDGRVGNTIYF	TGTGCCAGCAGCCCGGACGGCAGGGTAGGAAACACCATATATTTT